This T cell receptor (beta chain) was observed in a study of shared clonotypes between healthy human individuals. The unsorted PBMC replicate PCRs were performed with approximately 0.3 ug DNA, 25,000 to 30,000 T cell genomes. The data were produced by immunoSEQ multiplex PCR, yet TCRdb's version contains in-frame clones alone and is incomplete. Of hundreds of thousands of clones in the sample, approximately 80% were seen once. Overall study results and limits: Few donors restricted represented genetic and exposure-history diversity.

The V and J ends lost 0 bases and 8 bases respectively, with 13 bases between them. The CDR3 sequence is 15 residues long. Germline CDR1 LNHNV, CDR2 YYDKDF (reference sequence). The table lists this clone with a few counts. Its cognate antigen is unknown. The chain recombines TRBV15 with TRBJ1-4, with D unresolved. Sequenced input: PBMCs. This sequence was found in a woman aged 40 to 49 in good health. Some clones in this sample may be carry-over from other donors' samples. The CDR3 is CATSRDPLPSEKLFF. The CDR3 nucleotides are TGTGCCACCAGCAGAGACCCTCTCCCGAGCGAAAAACTGTTTTTT.